The sequence of this TCR beta chain was determined in a study of OX40 agonist ivuxolimab in advanced cancers. Germline loops: CDR1 SGHVS, CDR2 FNYEAQ. The CDR3 covers 17 residues. The V end was cut by 5 bases, the J end by 6 bases, with 20 bases between. Of note for this clone: Its antigen is not identified.

Study results and limitations: Among the nonresponders, some also had low normalized T-cell clonal expansion.

The protocol was immunoSEQ multiplex PCR, while the TCRdb copy is restricted to in-frame clones and leaves out a portion. The table lists more than 35,000 clones, about 88% of them singletons. The source of this sequence is an adult with an advanced solid tumor such as melanoma, head and neck, liver or kidney cancer. This rearrangement joins TRBV7-6 to TRBJ1-6, with D unresolved. The sample in question was CD4+ or CD8+ T cells sorted from blood, obtained in a trial of the OX40 agonist ivuxolimab. The CDR3, as DNA: TGTGCCAGCAGCCCCATTAATATAGAGGAACCTAATTCACCCCTCCACTTT. Translating gives CASSPINIEEPNSPLHF.